Listed below are T cell receptor beta chains from one sample, sequenced in a study of response to subunit inactivated influenza vaccine. TCRdb reprocessed the RT-PCR reads with MiXCR, giving one entry per CDR3 protein. The sample carries about 540,000 distinct CDR3 sequences, less than 25% recorded once. This sample also belongs to another study, concerning T cells expressing NK-cell markers.

The sequenced sample was CD4+ T cells sorted from PBMCs, obtained roughly 12 days after vaccination. The receptors derive from a man between 50 and 59 years old who received an inactivated influenza vaccine. CDR3s include the opening cysteine and the closing phenylalanine or tryptophan. The order of the fields is D gene, clone size, CDR3 length, J gene, V gene, CDR3 DNA, CDR3 protein. A D gene is named only where the DNA matches it firmly. Not every row has a clone size; where given, it reads once, few, many or a size class.

>.|few|14|TRBJ1-6|TRBV20-1
TGCAGTGCTAGTGTTGGCAGGGACAATTCACCCCTCCACTTT
CSASVGRDNSPLHF
>.|.|19|TRBJ2-2|TRBV4-3
TGCGCCAGCAGCCAAGAGATCCAATCCGGGGGGCGCATCACCGGGGAGCTGTTTTTT
CASSQEIQSGGRITGELFF
>.|.|15|TRBJ1-4|TRBV4-3
TGCGCCAGCAGCCAAGATGACGCCGGGGGGGAAAAACTGTTTTTT
CASSQDDAGGEKLFF
>TRBD1|few|16|TRBJ2-7|TRBV5-5
TGTGCCAGCAGCTTCGGGTCAGGACAGGGGTTTTACGAGCAGTACTTC
CASSFGSGQGFYEQYF
>.|.|16|TRBJ2-1|TRBV7-9
TGTGCCAGCAGTCCACCTCACAGTGGACAGAGGAATGAGCAGTTCTTC
CASSPPHSGQRNEQFF
>.|few|14|TRBJ2-7|TRBV7-2
TGTGCCAGCAGCTTAGTTATCAGTTCCTACGAGCAGTACTTC
CASSLVISSYEQYF
>.|.|12|TRBJ2-3|TRBV7-9
TGTGCCAGCAGCGAGTCCGATGGTACGCAGTATTTT
CASSESDGTQYF
>TRBD1|many|14|TRBJ2-7|TRBV5-1
TGCGCCAGCAGCCCGGGGACAGGGAAGAGCGAGCAGTACTTC
CASSPGTGKSEQYF
>.|.|13|TRBJ2-7|TRBV5-1
TGCGCCAGTAACCGGGGAGATTCCCACGAGCAGTACTTC
CASNRGDSHEQYF
>.|few|13|TRBJ2-1|TRBV4-3
TGCGCCAGCAGCCAAGAGGTGGGCAGCGGGCAGTTCTTC
CASSQEVGSGQFF
>.|few|15|TRBJ2-6|TRBV29-1
TGCAGCGTTGGGGGGACATCCTCTGGGGCCAACGTCCTGACTTTC
CSVGGTSSGANVLTF
>.|many|14|TRBJ2-1|TRBV18
TGTGCCAGCTCACCCTCCAGGACAGTTATTGAGCAGTTCTTC
CASSPSRTVIEQFF
>TRBD2|once|16|TRBJ2-3|TRBV3-1
TGTGCCAGCAGCCAAGGGCCCGGGACTAGCGCGGATACGCAGTATTTT
CASSQGPGTSADTQYF
>.|.|16|TRBJ2-2|TRBV7-3
TGTGCCAGCAGCCCGATGGGGGCAGGCGAGCGTGGGGAGCTGTTTTTT
CASSPMGAGERGELFF
>.|.|14|TRBJ2-1|TRBV7-2
TGTGCCAGCAGCCGTATGAGCTCCTACAATGAGCAGTTCTTC
CASSRMSSYNEQFF
>.|few|13|TRBJ2-7|TRBV6-5
TGTGCCAGCAGTTACCGGGCGCGGTACGAGCAGTACTTC
CASSYRARYEQYF
>TRBD2|.|16|TRBJ2-1|TRBV6-2/TRBV6-3
TGTGCCAGCAGTTACTCTCGCGGGAGGGCCGGAAATGAGCAGTTCTTC
CASSYSRGRAGNEQFF
>TRBD1|few|16|TRBJ1-2|TRBV5-1
TGCGCCAGCAGCCACGGACAGGGGGCGTTTATTACCGGCTACACCTTC
CASSHGQGAFITGYTF
>.|few|13|TRBJ1-3|TRBV3-1
TGTGCCAGCAGCCAAGGGACTGGAAACACCATATATTTT
CASSQGTGNTIYF
>TRBD1|few|17|TRBJ2-5|TRBV5-1
TGCGCCAGCAGTTCATTTTCGGGGACAGGGGGCCAAGAGACCCAGTACTTC
CASSSFSGTGGQETQYF
>.|few|16|TRBJ2-7|TRBV4-3
TGCGCCAGCAGCCAAGGACCTCCCGCGGGTACGTACGAGCAGTACTTC
CASSQGPPAGTYEQYF
>.|.|14|TRBJ2-5|TRBV25-1
TGTGCCAGCAGTGAAGTTAACCGCGTCGAGACCCAGTACTTC
CASSEVNRVETQYF